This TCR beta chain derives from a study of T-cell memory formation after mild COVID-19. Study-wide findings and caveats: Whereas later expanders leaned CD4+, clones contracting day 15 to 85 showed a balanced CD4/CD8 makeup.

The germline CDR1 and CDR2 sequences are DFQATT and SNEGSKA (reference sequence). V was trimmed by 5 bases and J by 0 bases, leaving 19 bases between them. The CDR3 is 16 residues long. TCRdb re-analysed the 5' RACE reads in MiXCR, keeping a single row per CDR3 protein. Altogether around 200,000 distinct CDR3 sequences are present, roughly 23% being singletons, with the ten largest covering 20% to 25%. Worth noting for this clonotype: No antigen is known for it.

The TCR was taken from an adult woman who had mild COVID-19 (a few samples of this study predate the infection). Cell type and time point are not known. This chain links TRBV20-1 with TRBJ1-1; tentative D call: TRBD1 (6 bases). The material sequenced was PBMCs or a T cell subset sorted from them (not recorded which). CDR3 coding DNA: TGCAGTGCTCGGACAGTATTGGTGCTGATGAACACTGAAGCTTTCTTT. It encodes CSARTVLVLMNTEAFF.